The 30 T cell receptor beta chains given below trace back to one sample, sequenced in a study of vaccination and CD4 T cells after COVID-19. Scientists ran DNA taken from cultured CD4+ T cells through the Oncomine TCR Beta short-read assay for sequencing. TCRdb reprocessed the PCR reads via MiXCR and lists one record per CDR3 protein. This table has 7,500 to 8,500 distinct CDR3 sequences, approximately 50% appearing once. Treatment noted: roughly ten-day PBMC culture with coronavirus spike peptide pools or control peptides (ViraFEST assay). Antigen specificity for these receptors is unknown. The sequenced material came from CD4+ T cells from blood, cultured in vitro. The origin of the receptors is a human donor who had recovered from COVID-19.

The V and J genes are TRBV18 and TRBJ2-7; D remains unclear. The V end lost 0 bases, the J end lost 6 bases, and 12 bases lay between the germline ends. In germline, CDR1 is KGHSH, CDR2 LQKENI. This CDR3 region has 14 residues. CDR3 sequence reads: CASSPPSAKGEQYF. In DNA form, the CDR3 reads TGTGCCAGCTCACCACCGTCTGCAAAAGGCGAGCAGTACTTC. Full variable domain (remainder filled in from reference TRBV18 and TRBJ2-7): NAGVMQNPRHLVRRRGQEARLRCSPMKGHSHVYWYRQLPEEGLKFMVYLQKENIIDESGMPKERFSAEFPKEGPSILRIQQVVRGDSAAYFCASSPPSAKGEQYFGPGTRLTVT.

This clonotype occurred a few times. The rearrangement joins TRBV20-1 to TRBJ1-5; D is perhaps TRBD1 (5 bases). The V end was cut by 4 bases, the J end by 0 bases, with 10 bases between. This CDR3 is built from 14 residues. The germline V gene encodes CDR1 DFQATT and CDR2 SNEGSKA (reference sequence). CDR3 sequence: CSAMGDYSNQPQHF. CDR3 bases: TGCAGTGCTATGGGGGATTATAGCAATCAGCCCCAGCATTTT.

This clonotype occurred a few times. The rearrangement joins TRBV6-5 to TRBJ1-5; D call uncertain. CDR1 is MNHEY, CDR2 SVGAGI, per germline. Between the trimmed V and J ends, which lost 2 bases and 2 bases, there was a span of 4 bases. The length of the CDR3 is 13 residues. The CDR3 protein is CASSYRGNQPQHF. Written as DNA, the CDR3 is TGTGCCAGCAGTTACAGGGGCAATCAGCCCCAGCATTTT.

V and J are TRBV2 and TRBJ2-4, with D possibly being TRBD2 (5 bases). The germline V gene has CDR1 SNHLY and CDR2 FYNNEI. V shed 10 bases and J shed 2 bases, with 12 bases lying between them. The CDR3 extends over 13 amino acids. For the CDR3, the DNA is TGTGCCACCGGAGGTTCGACCAAAAACATTCAGTACTTC. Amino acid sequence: CATGGSTKNIQYF.

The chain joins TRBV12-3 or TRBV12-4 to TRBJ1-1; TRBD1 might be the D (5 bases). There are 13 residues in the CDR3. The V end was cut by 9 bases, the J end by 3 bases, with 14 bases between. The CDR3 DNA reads TGTGCCAGTCAAAACTCGGGGGACACTGAAGCTTTCTTT. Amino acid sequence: CASQNSGDTEAFF.

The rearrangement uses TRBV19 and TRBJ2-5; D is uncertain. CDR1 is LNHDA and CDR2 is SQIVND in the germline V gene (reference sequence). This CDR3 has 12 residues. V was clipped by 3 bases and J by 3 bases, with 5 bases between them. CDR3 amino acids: CASSIGEETQYF. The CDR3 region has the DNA TGTGCCAGTAGTATCGGAGAAGAGACCCAGTACTTC.

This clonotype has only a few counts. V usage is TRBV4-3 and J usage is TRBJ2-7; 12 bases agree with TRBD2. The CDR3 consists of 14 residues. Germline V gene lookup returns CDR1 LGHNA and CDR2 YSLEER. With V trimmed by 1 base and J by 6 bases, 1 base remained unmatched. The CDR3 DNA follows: TGCGCCAGCAGCCAAGCACTAGCGGGAGGCGAGCAGTACTTC. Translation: CASSQALAGGEQYF.

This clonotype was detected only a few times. In DNA, the CDR3 is TGTGCCAGCAGTTATACAGGGGGTAGTAACACCGGGGAGCTGTTTTTT. Translation gives CASSYTGGSNTGELFF. The V call is TRBV6-2 or TRBV6-3, the J call TRBJ2-2; 8 positions agree with TRBD1. V shed 3 bases and J 2 bases; nucleotides not matched to a gene: 5. Germline V gene data show CDR1 as MNHEY and CDR2 as SVGEGT. The CDR3 is 16 residues long.

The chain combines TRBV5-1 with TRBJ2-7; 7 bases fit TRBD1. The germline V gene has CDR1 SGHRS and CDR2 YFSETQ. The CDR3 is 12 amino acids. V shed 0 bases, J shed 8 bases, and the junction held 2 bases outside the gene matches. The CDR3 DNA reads TGCGCCAGCAGCTTGGGACAGGGAAAGCAGTACTTC. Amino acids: CASSLGQGKQYF. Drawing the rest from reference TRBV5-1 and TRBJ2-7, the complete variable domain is KAGVTQTPRYLIKTRGQQVTLSCSPISGHRSVSWYQQTPGQGLQFLFEYFSETQRNKGNFPGRFSGRQFSNSRSEMNVSTLELGDSALYLCASSLGQGKQYFGPGTRLTVT.

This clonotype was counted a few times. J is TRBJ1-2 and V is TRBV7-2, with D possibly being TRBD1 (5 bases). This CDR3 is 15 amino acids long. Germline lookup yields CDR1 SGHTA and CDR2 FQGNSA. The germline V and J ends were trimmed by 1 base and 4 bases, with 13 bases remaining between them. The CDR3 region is CASSLEVGRGYGYTF. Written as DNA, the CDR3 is TGTGCCAGCAGCTTAGAAGTCGGGAGGGGCTATGGCTACACCTTC.

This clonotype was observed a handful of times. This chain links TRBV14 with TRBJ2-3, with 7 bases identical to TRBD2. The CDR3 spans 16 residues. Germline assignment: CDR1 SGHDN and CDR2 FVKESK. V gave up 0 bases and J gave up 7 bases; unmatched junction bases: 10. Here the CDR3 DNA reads TGTGCCAGCAGCCAAGATTGGGGGGAGGGCTTTAATACGCAGTATTTT. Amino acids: CASSQDWGEGFNTQYF.

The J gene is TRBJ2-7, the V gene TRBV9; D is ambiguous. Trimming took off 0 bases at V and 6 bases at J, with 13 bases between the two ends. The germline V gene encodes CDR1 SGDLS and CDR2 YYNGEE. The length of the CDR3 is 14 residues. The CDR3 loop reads CASSVGSAASEQYF. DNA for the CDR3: TGTGCCAGCAGCGTAGGTTCCGCGGCTAGCGAGCAGTACTTC.

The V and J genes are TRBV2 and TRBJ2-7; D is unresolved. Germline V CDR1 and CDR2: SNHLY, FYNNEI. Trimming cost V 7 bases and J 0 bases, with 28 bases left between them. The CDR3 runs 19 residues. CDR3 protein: CASTTLLGPGPLSSYEQYF. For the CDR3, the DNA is TGTGCCAGCACTACTTTACTGGGCCCCGGACCCTTGAGCTCCTACGAGCAGTACTTC.

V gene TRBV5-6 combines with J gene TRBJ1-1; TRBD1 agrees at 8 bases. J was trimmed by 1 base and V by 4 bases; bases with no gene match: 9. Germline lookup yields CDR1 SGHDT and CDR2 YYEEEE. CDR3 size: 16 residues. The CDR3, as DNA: TGTGCCAGCAGCATTAGGACAGGGAGGAGGAACACTGAAGCTTTCTTT. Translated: CASSIRTGRRNTEAFF.

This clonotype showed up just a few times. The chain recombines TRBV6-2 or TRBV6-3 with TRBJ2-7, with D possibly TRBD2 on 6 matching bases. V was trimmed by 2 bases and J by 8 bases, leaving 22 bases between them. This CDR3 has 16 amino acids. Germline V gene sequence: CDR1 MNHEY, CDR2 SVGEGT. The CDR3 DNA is TGTGCCAGCAGTTACGAGTGGAAGGGACTCCCTGATAAGCAGTACTTC. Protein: CASSYEWKGLPDKQYF.

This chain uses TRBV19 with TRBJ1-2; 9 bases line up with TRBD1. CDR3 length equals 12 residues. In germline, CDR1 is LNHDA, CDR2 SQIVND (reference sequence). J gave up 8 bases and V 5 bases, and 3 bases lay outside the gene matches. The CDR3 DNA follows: TGTGCCAGTAGTCTTGGACAGGGGGGCTACACCTTC. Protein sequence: CASSLGQGGYTF.

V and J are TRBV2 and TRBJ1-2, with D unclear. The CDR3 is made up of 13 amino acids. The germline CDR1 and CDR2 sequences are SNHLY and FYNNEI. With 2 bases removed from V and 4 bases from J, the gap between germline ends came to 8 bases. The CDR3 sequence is CASSESPGYGYTF. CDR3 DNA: TGTGCCAGCAGTGAATCCCCAGGCTATGGCTACACCTTC. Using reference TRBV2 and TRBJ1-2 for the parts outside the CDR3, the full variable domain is EPEVTQTPSHQVTQMGQEVILRCVPISNHLYFYWYRQILGQKVEFLVSFYNNEISEKSEIFDDQFSVERPDGSNFTLKIRSTKLEDSAMYFCASSESPGYGYTFGSGTRLTVV.

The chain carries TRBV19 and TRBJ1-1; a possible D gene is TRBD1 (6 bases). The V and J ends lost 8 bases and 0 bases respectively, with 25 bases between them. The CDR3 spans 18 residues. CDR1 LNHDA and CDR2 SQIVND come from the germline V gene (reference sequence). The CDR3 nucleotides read TGTGCCAGTTGTGCAGGGAGGGCAGGGGTCCTTATGAACACTGAAGCTTTCTTT. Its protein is CASCAGRAGVLMNTEAFF.

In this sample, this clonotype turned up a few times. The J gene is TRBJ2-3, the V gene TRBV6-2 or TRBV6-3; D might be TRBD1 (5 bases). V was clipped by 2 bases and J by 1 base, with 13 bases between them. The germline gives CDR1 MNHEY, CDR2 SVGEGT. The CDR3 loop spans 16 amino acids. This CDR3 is CASSYPQGLGTDTQYF. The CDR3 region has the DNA TGTGCCAGCAGTTACCCCCAGGGATTGGGCACAGATACGCAGTATTTT.

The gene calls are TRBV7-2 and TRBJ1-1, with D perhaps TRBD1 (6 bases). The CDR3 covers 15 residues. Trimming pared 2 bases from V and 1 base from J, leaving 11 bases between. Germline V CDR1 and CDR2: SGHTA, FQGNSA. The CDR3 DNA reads TGTGCCAGCAGCTTACAGGGGCGGACGAACACTGAAGCTTTCTTT. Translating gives CASSLQGRTNTEAFF.

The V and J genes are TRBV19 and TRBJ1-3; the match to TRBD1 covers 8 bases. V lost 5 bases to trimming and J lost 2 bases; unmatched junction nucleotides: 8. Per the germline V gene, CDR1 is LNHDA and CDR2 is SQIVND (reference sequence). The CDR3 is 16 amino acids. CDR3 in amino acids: CASSPDRGGTGNTIYF. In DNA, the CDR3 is TGTGCCAGTAGTCCCGACAGGGGAGGCACTGGAAACACCATATATTTT.

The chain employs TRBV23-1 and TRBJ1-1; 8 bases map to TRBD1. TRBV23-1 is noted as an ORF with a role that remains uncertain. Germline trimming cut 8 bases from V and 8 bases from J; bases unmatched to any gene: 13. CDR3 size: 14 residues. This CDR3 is CASESRGLEPEAFF. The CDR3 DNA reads TGCGCCAGCGAGTCCAGGGGGCTGGAACCAGAAGCTTTCTTT.

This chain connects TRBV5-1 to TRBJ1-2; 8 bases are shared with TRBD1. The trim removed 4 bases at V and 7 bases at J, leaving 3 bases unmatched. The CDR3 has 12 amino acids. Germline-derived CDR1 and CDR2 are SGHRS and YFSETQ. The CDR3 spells CASSPGQGGYTF. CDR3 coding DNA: TGCGCCAGCAGCCCTGGACAGGGTGGCTACACCTTC.

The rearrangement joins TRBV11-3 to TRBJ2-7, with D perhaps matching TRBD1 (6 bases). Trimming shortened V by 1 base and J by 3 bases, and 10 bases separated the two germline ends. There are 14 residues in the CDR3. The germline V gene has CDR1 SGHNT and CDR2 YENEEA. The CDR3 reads CASSLGGQLYEQYF. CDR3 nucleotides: TGTGCCAGCAGCTTAGGGGGACAACTCTACGAGCAGTACTTC.

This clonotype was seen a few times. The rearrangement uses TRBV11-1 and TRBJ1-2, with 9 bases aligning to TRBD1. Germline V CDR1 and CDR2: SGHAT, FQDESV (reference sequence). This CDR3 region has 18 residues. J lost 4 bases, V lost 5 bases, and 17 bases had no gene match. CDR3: CASSGNRGLNEGSYGYTF. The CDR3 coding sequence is TGTGCCAGCAGCGGAAACAGGGGGCTAAATGAAGGAAGCTATGGCTACACCTTC.

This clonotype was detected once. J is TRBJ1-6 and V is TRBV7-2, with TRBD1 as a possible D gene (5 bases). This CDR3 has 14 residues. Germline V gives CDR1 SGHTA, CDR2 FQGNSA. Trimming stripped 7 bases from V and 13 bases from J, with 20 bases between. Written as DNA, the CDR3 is TGTGCCAGCACCAGGAGGCAGGGAAGTCTGCCCCTCCACTTT. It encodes CASTRRQGSLPLHF.

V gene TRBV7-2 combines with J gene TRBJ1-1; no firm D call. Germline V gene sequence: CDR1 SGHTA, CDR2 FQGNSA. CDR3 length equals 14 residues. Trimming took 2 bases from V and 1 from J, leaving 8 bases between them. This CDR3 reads CASSLWRTNTEAFF. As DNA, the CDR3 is TGTGCCAGCAGCTTATGGCGGACGAACACTGAAGCTTTCTTT.

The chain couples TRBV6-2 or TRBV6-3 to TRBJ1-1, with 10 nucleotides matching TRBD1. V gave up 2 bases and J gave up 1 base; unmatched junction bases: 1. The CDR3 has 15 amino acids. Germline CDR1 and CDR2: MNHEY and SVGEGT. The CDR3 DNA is TGTGCCAGCAGTTACCGGACAGGGGGGAACACTGAAGCTTTCTTT. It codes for CASSYRTGGNTEAFF.

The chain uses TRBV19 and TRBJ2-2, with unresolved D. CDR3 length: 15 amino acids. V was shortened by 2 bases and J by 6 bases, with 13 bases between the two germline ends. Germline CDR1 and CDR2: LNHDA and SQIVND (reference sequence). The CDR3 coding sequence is TGTGCCAGTAGTATACAAAAGGGTAATGCCGGGGAGCTGTTTTTT. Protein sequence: CASSIQKGNAGELFF. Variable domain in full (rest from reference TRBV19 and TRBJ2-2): DGGITQSPKYLFRKEGQNVTLSCEQNLNHDAMYWYRQDPGQGLRLIYYSQIVNDFQKGDIAEGYSVSREKKESFPLTVTSAQKNPTAFYLCASSIQKGNAGELFFGEGSRLTVL.

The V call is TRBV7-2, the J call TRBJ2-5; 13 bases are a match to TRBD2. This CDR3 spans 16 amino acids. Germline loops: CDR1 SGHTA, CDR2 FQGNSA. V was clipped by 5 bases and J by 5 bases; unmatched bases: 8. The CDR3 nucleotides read TGTGCCAGCAGCCCACTAGCGGGAGGGCCCGGTGAGACCCAGTACTTC. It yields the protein CASSPLAGGPGETQYF. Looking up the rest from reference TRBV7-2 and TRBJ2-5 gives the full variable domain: GAGVSQSPSNKVTEKGKDVELRCDPISGHTALYWYRQSLGQGLEFLIYFQGNSAPDKSGLPSDRFSAERTGGSVSTLTIQRTQQEDSAVYLCASSPLAGGPGETQYFGPGTRLLVL.